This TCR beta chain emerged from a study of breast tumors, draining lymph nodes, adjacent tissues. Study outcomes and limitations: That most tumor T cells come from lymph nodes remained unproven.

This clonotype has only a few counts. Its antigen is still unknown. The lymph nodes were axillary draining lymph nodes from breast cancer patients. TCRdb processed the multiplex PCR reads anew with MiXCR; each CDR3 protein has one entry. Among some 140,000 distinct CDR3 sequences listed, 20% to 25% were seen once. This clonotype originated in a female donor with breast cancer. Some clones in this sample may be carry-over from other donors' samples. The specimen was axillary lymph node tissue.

CDR3 sequence reads: CASRVSGRNEQFF. The CDR3 DNA is TGTGCCAGCAGGGTTAGCGGGAGGAATGAGCAGTTCTTC. This sequence joins TRBV27 and TRBJ2-1; 10 nucleotides agree with TRBD2. Germline V gene data show CDR1 as MNHEY and CDR2 as SMNVEV (reference sequence). Unmatched junction bases numbered 3, after V lost 6 bases and J lost 7 bases. This CDR3 is 13 amino acids long.